This T cell receptor (beta chain) was sequenced in a study of T cells in tuberculosis. Study as a whole: Samples predate treatment or fall within its first 7 days.

Trimming at V came to 0 bases and at J to 5 bases, leaving 4 bases not matched to a gene. The CDR3 length is 15 residues. The V gene's germline CDR1 is MGHRA and CDR2 YSYEKL. Overall study findings and caveats: Active tuberculosis cases were adults; controls were adolescents.

The repertoire was sequenced with immunoSEQ multiplex PCR; TCRdb's copy has only in-frame clones and lacks some. The profile shows around 30,000 clones, 90% to 95% of them singletons. As for this clone: Its antigen is not known.

Time point indicated: new active TB diagnosis, blood taken before or within 7 days of starting treatment. The J gene is TRBJ2-7, the V gene TRBV4-1; TRBD2 agrees at 10 bases. This clonotype originated in an adult with tuberculosis. The sequenced sample was PBMCs, obtained at tuberculosis diagnosis. The CDR3 DNA is TGCGCCAGCAGCCAAGAACTAGCGGGATTCCACGAGCAGTACTTC. It specifies CASSQELAGFHEQYF.